The rows below give T cell receptor beta chains drawn from one sample of a study of tumor-infiltrating lymphocytes in primary liver carcinoma. TCRdb reanalysed the multiplex PCR reads using MiXCR and keeps one entry per CDR3 protein. The sample includes approximately 53,000 distinct CDR3 sequences, around 77% of them seen just once. Specimen: liver tumor tissue from sampling region 5. These receptors all stem from a man aged 35-49 years with primary liver carcinoma and hepatitis B virus infection. The CDR3 runs from the conserved cysteine through the conserved F or W. The order of the fields is J gene, D gene, V gene, CDR3 protein. A D gene is named only where the DNA matches it firmly.

TRBJ2-7,TRBD2,TRBV29-1,CCPLTSDHEQYF
TRBJ2-2,-,TRBV28,CVSSRTTENTRELFF
TRBJ1-1,-,TRBV5-1,CASSPETCEAFF
TRBJ2-7,TRBD2,TRBV28,CASSLTSGRRYEQYF
TRBJ2-7,TRBD1,TRBV29-1,CSVTDRVDHVEQYF
TRBJ2-6,-,TRBV6-1,CASSGTADGANVMTF
TRBJ2-3,-,TRBV11-2,CASSSITEDTQYF
TRBJ2-3,-,TRBV12-3/TRBV12-4,CASSRNRDGSDTQYF
TRBJ2-1,-,TRBV12-3/TRBV12-4,CASSPLMANKQLF
TRBJ1-1,-,TRBV10-2,CANSVVENTEAFF
TRBJ2-1,-,TRBV14,CPSSQEGQGTGYNEKFF
TRBJ2-7,TRBD1,TRBV4-3,CASSQGLGQVPYDQYF
TRBJ2-2,-,TRBV6-1,CANSRIFTGELFF
TRBJ2-5,-,TRBV19,CAIRPAGETQYF
TRBJ2-5,TRBD2,TRBV7-8,CASCRRAGVREETQYF
TRBJ2-1,TRBD2,TRBV11-2,CTSSFQWVSGTSGSHVQFF
TRBJ2-3,-,TRBV5-6,CASSSGTSKKADTQYF
TRBJ2-1,-,TRBV11-2,CASSFRGPLDNERFF
TRBJ1-1,-,TRBV11-2,CPSSLSLYTEAFF
TRBJ1-2,-,TRBV5-4,CPSRPGTANYGYTF
TRBJ2-7,-,TRBV20-1,CSARPWGEQHF
TRBJ2-3,TRBD2,TRBV6-2/TRBV6-3,CASSYTLAGGPEYF
TRBJ2-3,-,TRBV20-1,CSARDSGDGTDTQYF
TRBJ1-2,-,TRBV29-1,CSVMSAGKRNYAYTF
TRBJ2-3,TRBD2,TRBV4-1,CAYSQANSGAHADTQYF
TRBJ2-3,-,TRBV5-1,CASSLGHNTDTQNF
TRBJ2-1,TRBD2,TRBV29-1,CSVEFLELAEYNEQFF
TRBJ2-3,TRBD2,TRBV29-1,CSVERREVTDTQYF
TRBJ2-5,TRBD2,TRBV12-3/TRBV12-4,CASSGVRGEENQYF
TRBJ2-7,-,TRBV28,CASTPPFGSRANEQYF
TRBJ2-2,TRBD1,TRBV6-1,CASTGRSGTGGNGELSF
TRBJ2-3,-,TRBV18,CASTPIALDTHYF
TRBJ2-2,-,TRBV5-1,CASSSVPGKTNTGELFF
TRBJ2-1,TRBD2,TRBV5-4,CASTMASGRGYNEQFF